The entry below gives a single T cell receptor beta chain sequence along with its context. Its antigen is unknown. This CDR3 spans 14 amino acids. Germline-derived CDR1 and CDR2 are MNHEY and SVGAGI. The record originates from a study of human thymus T cells. Broader study findings: Among thymic and blood repertoires, usage of V and J genes appeared biased.

The table came from immunoSEQ multiplex PCR; TCRdb's copy has only in-frame clones and leaves some out. The data show more than 50,000 clones, 85% to 95% seen once. Genomic DNA was extracted from every available blood leukocyte. This chain connects TRBV6-5 to TRBJ2-5; 10 nucleotides match TRBD1. The J call is doubtful: the DNA matches TRBJ2-7 better. The sequenced sample consisted of blood. This TCR was sampled from a boy in the first two years of life with a congenital heart defect but otherwise immunologically healthy. The DNA for the CDR3 is TGTGCCAGCAGACCGACAGGGGGCACCTACGAGCAGTACTTC. Its protein is CASRPTGGTYEQYF.